This T cell receptor beta chain originates from a study of OX40 agonist ivuxolimab in advanced cancers. Background on the study: Clinicians treated patients with ivuxolimab, an agonistic anti-OX40 (CD134) antibody. Study-wide findings and caveats: There were, on average, more expanded clones in CD8+ T cells than in CD4+. Antigen specificity of clonally expanded peripheral T cells was not established.

By sample share, this clone is medium-sized. Its antigen is currently unknown. TCRdb keeps only in-frame clones here, not all; method: immunoSEQ multiplex PCR. The sample lists around 31,000 clones, over 90% occurring once. Systemic immunosuppression or autoimmune disease history was grounds to exclude patients. The V and J ends lost 3 bases and 0 bases respectively, with 5 bases between them. The CDR3 totals 13 residues. Germline CDR1 is SGHTA and CDR2 is FQGNSA. This chain uses TRBV7-2 with TRBJ1-2; D not certain. The source is an adult with an advanced solid tumor such as melanoma, head and neck, liver or kidney cancer. Sequenced material: CD4+ or CD8+ T cells sorted from blood, taken in a trial of the OX40 agonist ivuxolimab. The CDR3: CASSLSPNYGYTF. The CDR3 region has the DNA TGTGCCAGCAGCTTGAGTCCTAACTATGGCTACACCTTC.